These T cell receptor beta chains were read from a single sample in a study of cytomegalovirus exposure and HLA in healthy donors. Repertoires were generated with immunoSEQ multiplex PCR, while TCRdb's copy carries only in-frame clones and drops some. The data show approximately 290,000 clones, 75% to 85% seen once. The specimen was PBMCs. The receptor source for this set is a girl aged 2 to 9 in good health and CMV-seronegative. Each CDR3 is given with its conserved first and last residue. Fields, in order: CDR3 DNA, CDR3 protein, V gene, CDR3 length, J gene, clone size, D gene. The D gene is left open where the match is weak. Expanded clones get a size class; other rows say once, few or many, or leave the size out.

CDR3nt: TGTGCCAGCAGTAGAAGAGAGGCCCAGTACTTC
CDR3aa: CASSRREAQYF
v_gene: TRBV28
len: 11
j_gene: TRBJ2-5
abundance: NA
d_gene: NA

CDR3nt: TGTGCCAGCAGTTTATCGGGGGAGGGGACCCAGTACTTC
CDR3aa: CASSLSGEGTQYF
v_gene: TRBV27
len: 13
j_gene: TRBJ2-5
abundance: NA
d_gene: TRBD2

CDR3nt: TGTGCCAGCAGCCCGGGGTATCTCGACGAGCAGTACTTC
CDR3aa: CASSPGYLDEQYF
v_gene: TRBV9
len: 13
j_gene: TRBJ2-7
abundance: NA
d_gene: NA

CDR3nt: TGCGCCAGCAGCTTGGTCCCGGTGGGGGGTTTGAAGACCCAGTACTTC
CDR3aa: CASSLVPVGGLKTQYF
v_gene: TRBV5-1
len: 16
j_gene: TRBJ2-5
abundance: once
d_gene: NA

CDR3nt: TGTGCCAGCAGCTACCAGGGCCCTGAAGCTTTCTTT
CDR3aa: CASSYQGPEAFF
v_gene: TRBV5-4
len: 12
j_gene: TRBJ1-1
abundance: NA
d_gene: NA

CDR3nt: TGCGCCAGCAGCCAATTTTTGTCGCGAGGGCCGGGAAACACCATATATTTT
CDR3aa: CASSQFLSRGPGNTIYF
v_gene: TRBV4-1
len: 17
j_gene: TRBJ1-3
abundance: NA
d_gene: NA

CDR3nt: TGTGCCAGCATTCAAGGGACAGGGGGCTACCGGGGAGAGACCCAGTACTTC
CDR3aa: CASIQGTGGYRGETQYF
v_gene: TRBV2
len: 17
j_gene: TRBJ2-5
abundance: NA
d_gene: TRBD1

CDR3nt: TGTGCCAGCAGTTTATTAACTGGTCGTCGGGAGCAGTACTTC
CDR3aa: CASSLLTGRREQYF
v_gene: TRBV28
len: 14
j_gene: TRBJ2-7
abundance: NA
d_gene: NA

CDR3nt: TGCGCCAGCAGCCAAGGGGTCGGCAGGGTTAATTCACCCCTCCACTTT
CDR3aa: CASSQGVGRVNSPLHF
v_gene: TRBV4-1
len: 16
j_gene: TRBJ1-6
abundance: once
d_gene: NA

CDR3nt: TGTGCCAGCGCGGCGGGAGGTACTCTCGCCAAAAACATTCAGTACTTC
CDR3aa: CASAAGGTLAKNIQYF
v_gene: TRBV27
len: 16
j_gene: TRBJ2-4
abundance: NA
d_gene: TRBD2

CDR3nt: TGTGCCAGCAAACTAGCGGGGCCTAACACCGGGGAGCTGTTTTTT
CDR3aa: CASKLAGPNTGELFF
v_gene: TRBV27
len: 15
j_gene: TRBJ2-2
abundance: NA
d_gene: TRBD2

CDR3nt: TGTGCCAGCAGTTACGGGACAGGGAGTGAAAAACTGTTTTTT
CDR3aa: CASSYGTGSEKLFF
v_gene: TRBV6-5
len: 14
j_gene: TRBJ1-4
abundance: NA
d_gene: TRBD1

CDR3nt: TGTGCCAGCAGCTTAGGGGGGGCGGGGGGATACAATGAGCAGTTCTTC
CDR3aa: CASSLGGAGGYNEQFF
v_gene: TRBV11-2
len: 16
j_gene: TRBJ2-1
abundance: once
d_gene: TRBD2

CDR3nt: TGCGCCAGCAGGGGGGGGACAGGGGACTACGAGCAGTACTTC
CDR3aa: CASRGGTGDYEQYF
v_gene: TRBV10-1
len: 14
j_gene: TRBJ2-7
abundance: NA
d_gene: TRBD1

CDR3nt: TGTGCCAGCAGTTACTCGACAGTGGGTTATGGCTACACCTTC
CDR3aa: CASSYSTVGYGYTF
v_gene: TRBV6-5
len: 14
j_gene: TRBJ1-2
abundance: NA
d_gene: NA

CDR3nt: TGCGCCAGCAGGTCTACTACCGGCGGGAGCTCCTACGAGCAGTACTTC
CDR3aa: CASRSTTGGSSYEQYF
v_gene: TRBV4-1
len: 16
j_gene: TRBJ2-7
abundance: NA
d_gene: TRBD2

CDR3nt: TGTGCCAGCAGCGAACAGGCCGCTAGAGGGGAGCTGTTTTTT
CDR3aa: CASSEQAARGELFF
v_gene: TRBV9
len: 14
j_gene: TRBJ2-2
abundance: once
d_gene: NA

CDR3nt: TGTGCCAGCAGTTTCCGTCTCGGGAACACTGAAGCTTTCTTT
CDR3aa: CASSFRLGNTEAFF
v_gene: TRBV28
len: 14
j_gene: TRBJ1-1
abundance: NA
d_gene: NA

CDR3nt: TGCGCCAGCAGCTTTACCTACGAGCAGTACTTC
CDR3aa: CASSFTYEQYF
v_gene: TRBV5-1
len: 11
j_gene: TRBJ2-7
abundance: NA
d_gene: NA

CDR3nt: TGTGCCAGCAGCCAAGAAGCGGGAGGACTCTACGAGCAGTACTTC
CDR3aa: CASSQEAGGLYEQYF
v_gene: TRBV4-2
len: 15
j_gene: TRBJ2-7
abundance: NA
d_gene: TRBD2

CDR3nt: TGTGCCAGCAGCTTCCGCCCCGGTGAGCAGTTCTTC
CDR3aa: CASSFRPGEQFF
v_gene: TRBV7-8
len: 12
j_gene: TRBJ2-1
abundance: NA
d_gene: NA

CDR3nt: TGCGCCAGCAGTGATCCGGGGAGTGGGGCAGATACGCAGTATTTT
CDR3aa: CASSDPGSGADTQYF
v_gene: TRBV10-1
len: 15
j_gene: TRBJ2-3
abundance: once
d_gene: NA

CDR3nt: TGCAGCGTTGCAAGGGGGCGTACAGATACGCAGTATTTT
CDR3aa: CSVARGRTDTQYF
v_gene: TRBV29-1
len: 13
j_gene: TRBJ2-3
abundance: NA
d_gene: TRBD1

CDR3nt: TGTGCCAGCAGCCCCCCGGCTGCGGGCTATGGCTACACCTTC
CDR3aa: CASSPPAAGYGYTF
v_gene: TRBV9
len: 14
j_gene: TRBJ1-2
abundance: NA
d_gene: NA

CDR3nt: TGTGCCAGCATCGGGTCCCCTTCCTACAATGAGCAGTTCTTC
CDR3aa: CASIGSPSYNEQFF
v_gene: TRBV7-9
len: 14
j_gene: TRBJ2-1
abundance: once
d_gene: NA

CDR3nt: TGCGCCAGCAGCGTACAGGGGGCGAATGAGCAGTTCTTC
CDR3aa: CASSVQGANEQFF
v_gene: TRBV5-1
len: 13
j_gene: TRBJ2-1
abundance: NA
d_gene: TRBD1

CDR3nt: TGCGCCAGCAGCTGGATAGGAGGGCGATACAATGAGCAGTTCTTC
CDR3aa: CASSWIGGRYNEQFF
v_gene: TRBV5-1
len: 15
j_gene: TRBJ2-1
abundance: once
d_gene: NA